The T cell receptor beta chain described here comes from a study of T-cell reconstitution after alpha-beta-depleted transplantation in children. J was trimmed by 8 bases and V by 7 bases; bases with no gene match: 22. Per germline, CDR1 SGHTA and CDR2 FQGNSA. CDR3 length equals 17 residues. This clonotype showed up just a few times. The TCRbeta library incorporated unique molecular identifiers. TCRdb called the PCR reads again in MiXCR, with one record for every CDR3 protein. The sample shows some 600,000 distinct CDR3 sequences, around a sixth of them seen only once. This chain joins TRBV7-2 and TRBJ1-2; 7 nucleotides match TRBD1. Here the sequenced sample was PBMCs from the stem cell graft donor, taken from the stem cell graft. The sequence was collected from a human donor who donated a stem cell graft to a child with acute myeloid leukemia. CDR3 amino acids: CASTHPMGEGARRGYTF. CDR3 nucleotides: TGTGCCAGCACCCACCCGATGGGAGAGGGGGCGCGGAGGGGCTACACCTTC.